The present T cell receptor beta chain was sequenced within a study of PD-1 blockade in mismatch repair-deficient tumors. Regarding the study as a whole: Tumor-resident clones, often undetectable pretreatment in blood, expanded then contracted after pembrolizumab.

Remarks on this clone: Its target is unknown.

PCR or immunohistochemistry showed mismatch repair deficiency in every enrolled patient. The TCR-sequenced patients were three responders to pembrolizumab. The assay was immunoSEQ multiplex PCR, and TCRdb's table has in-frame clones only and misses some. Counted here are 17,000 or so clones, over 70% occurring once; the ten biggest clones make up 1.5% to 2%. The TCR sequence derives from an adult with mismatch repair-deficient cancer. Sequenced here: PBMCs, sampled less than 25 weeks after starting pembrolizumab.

The CDR3 DNA reads as TGTGCCAGCGAAGGGGTCTTTTCCGAGCAGTTCTTC. Its translation: CASEGVFSEQFF. The chain joins TRBV6-1 to TRBJ2-1; maybe TRBD1 (5 bases). The CDR3 extends over 12 amino acids. CDR1 is MNHNS, CDR2 SASEGT, per germline. V lost 8 bases and J lost 10, with 15 bases in between.